The source of this T cell receptor beta chain is a study of blood T cells in healthy people across ages (dated by TCRdb to about 2015). A note on the overall study: Template switching captured roughly one uniquely barcoded TCR beta cDNA molecule per two T cells in model experiments. For two donors (one aged 18 to 30 and one aged 80 or older), the study analyzed two additional independent replicas of 1 million unique cDNA reads from the same blood draw. To track age-related changes in TCR beta repertoire diversity, the study relied on deep sequencing normalized with unique cDNA molecular identifiers. The donors were divided into four age groups: young (average approximately 17 years), middle-aged (under 40), aged (roughly 60) and long-lived (about 79). Donors of different ages were randomly distributed across sequencing lanes to avoid experimental bias. What the study reported, not specific to this receptor: As age increased, observed TCR beta diversity per million T cells dropped in a roughly linear way, and a significant reduction was already evident by age about 40. Because profiling used bulk unsorted PBMCs, naive and antigen-experienced compartments could not be compared conclusively. Compared with the aged group, the long-lived group had more naive CD4+ T cells, fewer expanded clones and increased TCR diversity, a pattern suggesting age selection. Because donor CMV infection status was unknown, age-related changes in expanded clonotypes were potentially confounded. The percentage of naive T cells measured by flow cytometry correlated strongly with observed TCR beta diversity. Total diversity estimates from one million sequenced T cells were considered lower bounds and underestimates.

Regarding this clonotype: Its antigen has not been determined. No base quality information exists; no much larger clone differs at one position.

The library was generated by 5' RACE. Sequencing took place on an Illumina HiSeq 2500. A second PCR of roughly 7 to 11 cycles was performed with a sample-barcoded 5' primer and a J-beta primer mix. A unique molecular identifier was introduced onto each TCR beta cDNA molecule by a template-switch 5' adaptor carrying 12 random nucleotides. Each sample yielded at least 2.5 million CDR3-containing paired-end reads. First-strand cDNA synthesis was performed from all RNA using the Mint cDNA synthesis kit, with priming by a TRBC-specific oligonucleotide. After uracil-DNA glycosylase treatment, a first 18-cycle PCR used universal primers M1SS and BC2_uni_R on all cDNA. The paper's data handling went like this. Each sample was normalized by randomly selecting 1 million high-quality reads, each carrying a distinct molecular identifier. Reads sharing molecular identifiers were discarded rather than binned into consensus sequences. MiTCR, run with a Q25 quality threshold and the strictest error-elimination algorithm, handled CDR3 identification, clonotype clustering and error correction. A nonparametric unseen species model with Euler transformation was used to estimate a lower bound on total TCR beta diversity. TCRdb cleaned the public reads at Q25 with fastp, built clones with MiXCR and kept in-frame beta chains. Each CDR3 protein gets just one entry, which takes the most common genes and DNA from the rows behind it. V and J calls and clone size were set by TCRdb, not the authors. The sample includes hundreds of thousands of distinct CDR3 sequences, with around three fifths observed a single time. The ten largest clones take up around 25% of the sample.

Donors were under 40 systemically healthy Caucasian individuals from Russia aged roughly 6 to 90 years. Around 9.9 milliliters of peripheral blood were collected from each donor into EDTA-treated Vacutainer tubes. Ficoll-Paque density-gradient centrifugation was used to isolate PBMCs, with at least 7 million per sample. Total RNA, at least 6 micrograms per sample, was extracted from PBMCs with Trizol reagent. For every donor, flow cytometry on a PBMC aliquot measured the percentage of naive CD45RAhigh/CD27high T cells. Unmatched junction bases come to 5, with V trimmed by 4 bases and J by 2 bases. The germline V gene supplies CDR1 ENHRY and CDR2 SYGVKD. There are 16 amino acids in the CDR3, from cysteine to phenylalanine inclusive. Only the CDR3 part of the read is kept: 48 bases, read in frame from the first base.

Material for sequencing was blood. The receptor comes from a man in his forties in good health. The V gene is TRBV10-3 and the J gene is TRBJ2-3; 11 bases in between match TRBD2. The CDR3 is CAISVLAGGTTDTQYF. The nucleotides read TGTGCCATCAGTGTTCTAGCGGGGGGTACCACAGATACGCAGTATTTT.